This T cell receptor (beta chain) was profiled in a study of blood T cells in healthy people across ages. Findings of the study overall: The diversity estimates, figures obtained from one million T cells, were considered underestimates.

CDR1 and CDR2 from the germline V gene are MNHEY and SMNVEV (reference sequence). The length of the CDR3 is 15 residues. V was shortened by 0 bases and J by 5 bases, with 13 bases between the two germline ends. About this clonotype: Its antigen is currently unknown.

It was with a sample-barcoded 5' primer and a J-beta primer mix that a second PCR of about 7 to 12 cycles was run. TCRdb re-analysed the 5' RACE reads in MiXCR, keeping a single row per CDR3 protein. The sample contains approximately 780,000 distinct CDR3 sequences, 25% to 30% of which appear only once. The sample also formed part of further work on T cells of mothers and their children.

The rearrangement uses TRBV27 and TRBJ1-2, with TRBD1 as a possible D gene (5 bases). The sample was blood. The sequence was obtained from a boy between 10 and 17 years old in good health. The CDR3 reads CASSLSGGVSYGYTF. In nucleotides, the CDR3 is TGTGCCAGCAGTTTATCTGGGGGGGTTTCGTATGGCTACACCTTC.